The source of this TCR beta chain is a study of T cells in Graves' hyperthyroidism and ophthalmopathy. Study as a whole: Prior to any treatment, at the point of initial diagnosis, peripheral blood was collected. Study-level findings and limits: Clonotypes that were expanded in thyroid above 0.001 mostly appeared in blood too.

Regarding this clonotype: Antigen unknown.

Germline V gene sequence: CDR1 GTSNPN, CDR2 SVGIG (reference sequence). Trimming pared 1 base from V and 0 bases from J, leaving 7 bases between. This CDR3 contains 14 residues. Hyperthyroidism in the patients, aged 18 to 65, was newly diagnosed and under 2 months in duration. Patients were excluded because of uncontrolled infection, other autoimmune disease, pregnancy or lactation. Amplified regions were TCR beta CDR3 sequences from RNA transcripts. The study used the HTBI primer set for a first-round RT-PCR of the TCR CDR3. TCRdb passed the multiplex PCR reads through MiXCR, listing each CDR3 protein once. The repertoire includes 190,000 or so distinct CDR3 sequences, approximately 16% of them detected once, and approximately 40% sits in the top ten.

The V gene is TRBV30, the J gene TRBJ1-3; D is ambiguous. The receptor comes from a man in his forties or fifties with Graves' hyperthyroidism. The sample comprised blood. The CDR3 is CAWSEALSGNTIYF. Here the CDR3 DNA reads TGTGCCTGGAGTGAAGCTCTCTCTGGAAACACCATATATTTT.